This TCR beta chain was profiled in a study of T cell changes during pregnancy in multiple sclerosis (dated by TCRdb to between 2019 and 2020). Regarding the research as a whole: Changes in the T cell repertoire over the course of pregnancy were examined in this study in women with multiple sclerosis.

The library came from the immunoSEQ multiplex PCR assay. The immuneACCESS repertoire file appears here via TCRdb, limited to in-frame rearrangements. These files lack a portion of the clones; in checked studies, under half of the deficit traces to unresolved V genes, and the cause of the others is not known. The sample table holds around 100,000 clones, of which approximately 91% were seen once. The ten largest clones capture approximately 3.5% of the sample. Comment on this clone: The antigen it recognizes is unknown. No base quality values were provided; no much bigger clone lies one nucleotide off.

According to the germline V gene (reference sequence), CDR1 reads MNHEY and CDR2 reads SMNVEV. V loses 0 bases at its end and J loses 9 bases; junction bases beyond the gene matches: 9. The CDR3 spans 15 residues, from the cysteine through the phenylalanine. Only CDR3 DNA remains: 45 bases, in frame from the first base. The sample was peripheral blood, taken after pregnancy. The chain joins TRBV27 to TRBJ1-1; the junction holds 8 bases that match TRBD1. The receptor was derived from a female donor with multiple sclerosis, enrolled in a pregnancy study. The CDR3 has the sequence CASSLSRTGPHQAFF. DNA sequence: TGTGCCAGCAGTTTATCCCGGACAGGGCCTCACCAAGCTTTCTTT.